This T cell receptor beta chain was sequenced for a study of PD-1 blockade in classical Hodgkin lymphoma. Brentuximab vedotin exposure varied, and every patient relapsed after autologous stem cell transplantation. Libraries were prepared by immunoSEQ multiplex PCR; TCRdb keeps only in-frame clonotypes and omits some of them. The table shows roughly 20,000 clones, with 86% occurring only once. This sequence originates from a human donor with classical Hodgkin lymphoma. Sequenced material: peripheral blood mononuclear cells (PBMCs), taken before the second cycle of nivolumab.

CDR3 nucleotides: TGTGCCAGCAGCCAGACAGGGGGACAGACAGATACGCAGTATTTT. It specifies CASSQTGGQTDTQYF. The gene calls are TRBV7-9 and TRBJ2-3, with 9 nucleotides matching TRBD1. V trimming: 5 bases; J trimming: 3 bases; junction bases outside the gene matches: 6. CDR1 SEHNR and CDR2 FQNEAQ come from the germline V gene (reference sequence). This CDR3 is built from 15 residues.